These 9 T cell receptor beta chains were sequenced from one sample in a study of identifying expanded T cells in peripheral blood. Profiling relied on immunoSEQ multiplex PCR, and the TCRdb table lists in-frame clones only, not all of them. The data hold 90,000 to 110,000 clones, with approximately 90% observed a single time. Material: blood. Source of these receptors: a person between 18 and 69 years old in good health.

The rearrangement links TRBV5-1 to TRBJ1-2, with TRBD1 as a possible D gene (5 bases). Germline loops: CDR1 SGHRS, CDR2 YFSETQ. Trimming pared 0 bases from V and 0 bases from J, leaving 9 bases between. The CDR3 loop spans 15 amino acids. Here the CDR3 reads CASSLDRPANYGYTF. CDR3 coding DNA: TGCGCCAGCAGCTTGGACAGGCCAGCTAACTATGGCTACACCTTC.

The CDR3 reads CASSLVPGQSGETQYF. DNA of the CDR3: TGCGCCAGCAGCCTCGTCCCGGGACAGAGCGGGGAGACCCAGTACTTC. This chain joins TRBV4-1 and TRBJ2-5, with D possibly being TRBD1 (7 bases). The length of the CDR3 is 16 residues. CDR1 MGHRA and CDR2 YSYEKL come from the germline V gene. The germline V and J ends were trimmed by 4 bases and 5 bases, with 20 bases remaining between them.

This chain joins TRBV5-1 and TRBJ2-7; TRBD1 matches at 7 bases. J lost 0 bases, V lost 2 bases, and 5 bases had no gene match. CDR3 length: 15 residues. CDR1 is SGHRS and CDR2 is YFSETQ in the germline V gene. CDR3 DNA sequence: TGCGCCAGCAGCTTAGACCGGGACAGCTCCTACGAGCAGTACTTC. Translation gives CASSLDRDSSYEQYF.

This clone appeared once. The chain employs TRBV28 and TRBJ1-2; D uncertain. V lost 5 bases and J 2 bases, leaving 12 bases between the germline ends. The CDR3 consists of 14 residues. In germline, CDR1 is MDHEN, CDR2 SYDVKM. The CDR3 region is CASSPNPRNYGYTF. CDR3 coding DNA: TGTGCCAGCAGTCCCAATCCTCGGAACTATGGCTACACCTTC.

V gene TRBV20-1 combines with J gene TRBJ1-2, with 8 bases fitting TRBD1. The CDR3 length is 11 residues. Trimming removed 3 bases from V and 6 bases from J; junction bases left unmatched: 0. Germline V gene lookup returns CDR1 DFQATT and CDR2 SNEGSKA (reference sequence). CDR3 sequence (DNA): TGCAGTGCTAGGACAGGGGATGGCTACACCTTC. It specifies CSARTGDGYTF.

The genes are TRBV5-8 and TRBJ1-2; TRBD1 agrees at 8 bases. The V gene end was trimmed by 4 bases and the J gene end by 5 bases; junction bases not matched to a gene: 4. The CDR3 is 13 amino acids. Germline CDR1 SGHTS, CDR2 YDEGEE. The CDR3 protein is CASSPGQEYGYTF. The CDR3 DNA reads TGTGCCAGCAGCCCGGGACAGGAGTATGGCTACACCTTC.

This clone was counted once. The gene calls are TRBV19 and TRBJ2-3; 8 bases align to TRBD1. With 3 bases clipped from V and 0 bases from J, the junction kept 5 bases outside the gene matches. Germline lookup yields CDR1 LNHDA and CDR2 SQIVND (reference sequence). The CDR3 length is 16 residues. CDR3 loop: CASSIPYRGSTDTQYF. The DNA of the CDR3 is TGTGCCAGTAGTATCCCTTACAGGGGGAGCACAGATACGCAGTATTTT.

The chain recombines TRBV5-1 with TRBJ2-1; 12 nucleotides match TRBD2. Germline lookup yields CDR1 SGHRS and CDR2 YFSETQ. The CDR3 has 17 amino acids. V lost 1 base, J lost 5 bases, and 7 bases stayed unmatched. The CDR3 sequence: CASSLYTRTSGNNEQFF. CDR3 in DNA: TGCGCCAGCAGCTTGTATACGCGGACTAGCGGGAACAATGAGCAGTTCTTC.

The V and J genes are TRBV7-9 and TRBJ2-7; D not resolved. This CDR3 is 13 amino acids long. CDR1 and CDR2 from the germline V gene are SEHNR and FQNEAQ (reference sequence). Trimming cost V 3 bases and J 2 bases, with 8 bases left between them. Written as DNA, the CDR3 is TGTGCCAGCAGCTTTGTGGGCCCCTACGAGCAGTACTTC. This codes for CASSFVGPYEQYF.